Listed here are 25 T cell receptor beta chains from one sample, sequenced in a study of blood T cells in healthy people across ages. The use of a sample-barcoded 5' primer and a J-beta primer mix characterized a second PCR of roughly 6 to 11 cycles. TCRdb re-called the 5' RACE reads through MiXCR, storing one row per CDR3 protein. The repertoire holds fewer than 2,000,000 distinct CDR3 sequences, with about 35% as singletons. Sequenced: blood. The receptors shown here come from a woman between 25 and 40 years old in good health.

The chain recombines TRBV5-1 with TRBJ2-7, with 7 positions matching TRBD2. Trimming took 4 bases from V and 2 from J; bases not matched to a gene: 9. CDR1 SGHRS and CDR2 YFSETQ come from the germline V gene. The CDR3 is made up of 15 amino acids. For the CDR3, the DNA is TGCGCCAGCAGCACCTCCGGCGGGGGACCCTACGAGCAGTACTTC. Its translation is CASSTSGGGPYEQYF. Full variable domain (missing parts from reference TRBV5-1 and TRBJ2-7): KAGVTQTPRYLIKTRGQQVTLSCSPISGHRSVSWYQQTPGQGLQFLFEYFSETQRNKGNFPGRFSGRQFSNSRSEMNVSTLELGDSALYLCASSTSGGGPYEQYFGPGTRLTVT.

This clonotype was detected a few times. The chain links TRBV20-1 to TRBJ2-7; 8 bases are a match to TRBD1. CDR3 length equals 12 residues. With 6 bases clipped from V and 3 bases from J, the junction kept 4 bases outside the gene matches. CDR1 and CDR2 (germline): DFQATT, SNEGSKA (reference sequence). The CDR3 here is CSARQGNYEQYF. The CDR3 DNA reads TGCAGTGCACGACAGGGGAACTACGAGCAGTACTTC.

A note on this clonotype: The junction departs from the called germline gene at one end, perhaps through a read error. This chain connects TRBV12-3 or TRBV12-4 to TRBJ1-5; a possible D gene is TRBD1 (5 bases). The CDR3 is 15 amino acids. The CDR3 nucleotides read TGTTCCAGCACCCTCCTGGGGGGTGGCAATCAGCCCCAGCATTTT. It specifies CSSTLLGGGNQPQHF.

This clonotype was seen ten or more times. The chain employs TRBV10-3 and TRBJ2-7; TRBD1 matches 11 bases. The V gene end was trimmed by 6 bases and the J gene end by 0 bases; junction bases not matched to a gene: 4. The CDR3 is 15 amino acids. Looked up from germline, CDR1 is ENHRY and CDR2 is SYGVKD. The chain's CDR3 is CAIRPGTGGSYEQYF. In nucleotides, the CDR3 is TGTGCCATCAGACCCGGGACAGGGGGCTCCTACGAGCAGTACTTC.

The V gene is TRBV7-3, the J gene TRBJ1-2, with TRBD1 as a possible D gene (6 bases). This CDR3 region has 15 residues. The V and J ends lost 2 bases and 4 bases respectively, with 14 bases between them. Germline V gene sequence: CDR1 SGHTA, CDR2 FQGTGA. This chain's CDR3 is CASSLPAQGIYGYTF. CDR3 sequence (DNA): TGTGCCAGCAGCTTACCGGCCCAGGGGATCTATGGCTACACCTTC.

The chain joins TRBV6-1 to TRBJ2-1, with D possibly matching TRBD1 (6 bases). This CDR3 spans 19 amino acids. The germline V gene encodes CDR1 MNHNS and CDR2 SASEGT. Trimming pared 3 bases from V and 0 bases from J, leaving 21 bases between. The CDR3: CASSDRGGLNPISYNEQFF. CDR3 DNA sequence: TGTGCCAGCAGTGATAGAGGGGGTTTGAATCCCATCTCCTACAATGAGCAGTTCTTC.

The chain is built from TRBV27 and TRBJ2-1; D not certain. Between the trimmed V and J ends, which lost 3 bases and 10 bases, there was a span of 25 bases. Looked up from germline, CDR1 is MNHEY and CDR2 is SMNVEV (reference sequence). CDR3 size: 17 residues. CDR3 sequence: CASSFQGSDGQFYEQFF. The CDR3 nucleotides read TGTGCCAGCAGTTTCCAAGGATCCGACGGCCAATTCTACGAGCAGTTCTTC.

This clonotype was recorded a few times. CDR3 sequence (DNA): TGTGCCAGCAGCGCACAGGGGGAAACGGGTGAGCAGTTCTTC. As protein: CASSAQGETGEQFF. The chain recombines TRBV7-9 with TRBJ2-1, with TRBD1 identical over 8 bases. Looked up from germline, CDR1 is SEHNR and CDR2 is FQNEAQ (reference sequence). The length of the CDR3 is 14 residues. J gave up 9 bases and V 5 bases, and 9 bases lay outside the gene matches.

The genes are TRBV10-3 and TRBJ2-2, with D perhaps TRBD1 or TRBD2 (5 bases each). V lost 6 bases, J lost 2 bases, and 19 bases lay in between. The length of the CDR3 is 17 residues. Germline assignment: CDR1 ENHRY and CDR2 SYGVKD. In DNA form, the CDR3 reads TGTGCCATCAGGGGGGTCATTTTTGCGGCAAACACCGGGGAGCTGTTTTTT. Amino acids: CAIRGVIFAANTGELFF.

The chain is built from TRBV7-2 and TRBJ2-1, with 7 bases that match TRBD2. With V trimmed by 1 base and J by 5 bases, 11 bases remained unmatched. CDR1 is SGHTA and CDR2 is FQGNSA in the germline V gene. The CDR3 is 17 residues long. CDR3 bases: TGTGCCAGCAGCTTAGGCGGGAGAGCGGGGAGGAACAATGAGCAGTTCTTC. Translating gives CASSLGGRAGRNNEQFF. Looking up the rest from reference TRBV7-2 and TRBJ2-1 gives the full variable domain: GAGVSQSPSNKVTEKGKDVELRCDPISGHTALYWYRQSLGQGLEFLIYFQGNSAPDKSGLPSDRFSAERTGGSVSTLTIQRTQQEDSAVYLCASSLGGRAGRNNEQFFGPGTRLTVL.

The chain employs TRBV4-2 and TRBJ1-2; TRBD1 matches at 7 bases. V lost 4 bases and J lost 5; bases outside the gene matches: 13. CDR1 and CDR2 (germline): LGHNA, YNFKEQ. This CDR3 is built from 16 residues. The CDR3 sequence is CASSRPDDRAAYGYTF. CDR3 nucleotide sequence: TGTGCCAGCAGCCGACCCGACGACAGGGCCGCTTATGGCTACACCTTC.

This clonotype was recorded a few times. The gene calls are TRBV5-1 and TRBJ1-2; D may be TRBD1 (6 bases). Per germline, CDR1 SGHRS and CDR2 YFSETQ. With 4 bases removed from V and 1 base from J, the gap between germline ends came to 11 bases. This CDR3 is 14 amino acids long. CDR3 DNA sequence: TGCGCCAGCAGCGCCGACAGGATTAACTATGGCTACACCTTC. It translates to CASSADRINYGYTF.

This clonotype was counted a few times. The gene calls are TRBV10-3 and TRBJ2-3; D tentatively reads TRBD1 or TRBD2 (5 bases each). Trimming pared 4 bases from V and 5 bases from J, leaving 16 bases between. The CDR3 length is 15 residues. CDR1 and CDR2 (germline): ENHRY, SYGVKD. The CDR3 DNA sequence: TGTGCCATCAGTGGACGGGACCTCCTGGGAGATACGCAGTATTTT. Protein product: CAISGRDLLGDTQYF.

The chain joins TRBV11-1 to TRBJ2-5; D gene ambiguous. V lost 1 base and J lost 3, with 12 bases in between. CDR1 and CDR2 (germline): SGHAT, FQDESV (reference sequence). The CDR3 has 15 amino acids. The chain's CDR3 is CASSLDVVSKETQYF. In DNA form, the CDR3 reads TGTGCCAGCAGCTTAGACGTCGTGAGTAAAGAGACCCAGTACTTC.

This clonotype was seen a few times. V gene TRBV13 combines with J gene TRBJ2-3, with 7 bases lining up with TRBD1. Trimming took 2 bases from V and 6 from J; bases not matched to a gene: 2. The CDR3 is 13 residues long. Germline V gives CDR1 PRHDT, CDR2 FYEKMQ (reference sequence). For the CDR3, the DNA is TGTGCCAGCAGCTTACCGGGACAGGATACGCAGTATTTT. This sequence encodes CASSLPGQDTQYF.

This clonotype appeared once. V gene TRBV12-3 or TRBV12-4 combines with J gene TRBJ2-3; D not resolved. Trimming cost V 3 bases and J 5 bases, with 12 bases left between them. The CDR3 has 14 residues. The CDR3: CASSFRVRRDTQYF. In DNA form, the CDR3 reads TGTGCCAGCAGTTTTCGGGTGAGAAGAGATACGCAGTATTTT.

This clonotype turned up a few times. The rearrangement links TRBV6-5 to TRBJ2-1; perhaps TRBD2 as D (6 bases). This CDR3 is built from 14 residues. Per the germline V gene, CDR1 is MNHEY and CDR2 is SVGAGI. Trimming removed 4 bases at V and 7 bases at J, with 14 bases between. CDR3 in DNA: TGTGCCAGCAGTTGGGGGGAGAGGGTAAATGAGCAGTTCTTC. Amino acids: CASSWGERVNEQFF.

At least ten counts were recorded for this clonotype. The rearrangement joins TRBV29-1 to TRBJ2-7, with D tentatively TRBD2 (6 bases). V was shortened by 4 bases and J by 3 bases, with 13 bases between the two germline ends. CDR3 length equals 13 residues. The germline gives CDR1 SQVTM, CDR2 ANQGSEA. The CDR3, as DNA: TGCAGCGTTGCGCGGGGTCCCCTCTACGAGCAGTACTTC. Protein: CSVARGPLYEQYF.

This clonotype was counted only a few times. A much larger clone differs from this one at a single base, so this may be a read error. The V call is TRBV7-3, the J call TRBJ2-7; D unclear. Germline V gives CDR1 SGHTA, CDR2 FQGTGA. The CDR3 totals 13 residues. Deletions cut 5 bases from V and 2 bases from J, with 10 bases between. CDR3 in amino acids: CASSPGWAYEQYF. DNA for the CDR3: TGTGCCAGCAGCCCCGGGTGGGCCTACGAGCAGTACTTC.

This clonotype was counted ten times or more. This chain's CDR3 is CASSLKVSAGYNEQFF. The CDR3 nucleotides read TGTGCCAGCAGCTTAAAGGTCTCCGCGGGCTACAATGAGCAGTTCTTC. The rearrangement joins TRBV7-3 to TRBJ2-1, with D tentatively TRBD2 (5 bases). The CDR3 loop spans 16 amino acids. Per germline, CDR1 SGHTA and CDR2 FQGTGA. V lost 1 base to trimming and J lost 3 bases, with 13 bases between them.

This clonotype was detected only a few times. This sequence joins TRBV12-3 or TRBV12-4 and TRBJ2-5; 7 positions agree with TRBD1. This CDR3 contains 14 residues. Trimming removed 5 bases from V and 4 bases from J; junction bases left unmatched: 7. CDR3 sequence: CASSNGQARETQYF. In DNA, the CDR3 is TGTGCCAGCAGTAATGGACAGGCACGAGAGACCCAGTACTTC.

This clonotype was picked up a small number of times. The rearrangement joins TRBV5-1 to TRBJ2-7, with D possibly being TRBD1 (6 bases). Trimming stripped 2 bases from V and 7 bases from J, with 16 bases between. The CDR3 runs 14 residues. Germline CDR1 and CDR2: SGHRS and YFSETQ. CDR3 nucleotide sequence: TGCGCCAGCAGCTTAAACCAGGGGCCTGGGGAGCAGTACTTC. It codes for CASSLNQGPGEQYF.

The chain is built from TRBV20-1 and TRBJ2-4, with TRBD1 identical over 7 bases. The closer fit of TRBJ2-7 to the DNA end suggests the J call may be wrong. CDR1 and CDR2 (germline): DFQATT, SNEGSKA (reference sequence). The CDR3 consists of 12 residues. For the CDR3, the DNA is TGCAGTGCGGTAGACAGGGAGTACGAGCAGTACTTC. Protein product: CSAVDREYEQYF.

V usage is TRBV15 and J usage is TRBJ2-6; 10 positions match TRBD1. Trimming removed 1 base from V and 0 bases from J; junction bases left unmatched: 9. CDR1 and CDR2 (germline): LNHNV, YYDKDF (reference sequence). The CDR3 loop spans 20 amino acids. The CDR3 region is CATSRGPGTGDRSGANVLTF. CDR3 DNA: TGTGCCACCAGCAGAGGGCCCGGGACAGGGGACCGCTCTGGGGCCAACGTCCTGACTTTC.

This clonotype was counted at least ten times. The chain's CDR3 is CASTLLGPVYDNEQFF. CDR3 DNA: TGCGCCAGCACGCTTTTAGGGCCCGTTTATGACAATGAGCAGTTCTTC. This rearrangement joins TRBV4-1 to TRBJ2-1; D is uncertain. Germline V gene data show CDR1 as MGHRA and CDR2 as YSYEKL. This CDR3 is built from 16 residues. V gave up 7 bases and J gave up 5 bases, with 21 bases separating them.